This record concerns one T cell receptor (beta chain) sequence. These data belong to a study of CD8 T cells in Susac syndrome. CDR1 and CDR2 from the germline V gene are SGHNT and YYREEE (reference sequence). CDR3 length: 17 residues. V shed 2 bases, J shed 2 bases, and the junction held 7 bases outside the gene matches. Random hexamers were used to reverse transcribe the RNA input (roughly 0.5 to 1 ug). Each CDR3 protein is one row after TCRdb ran MiXCR on the immunoSEQ multiplex PCR reads. Here the sample spans approximately 160,000 distinct CDR3 sequences, over 85% being singletons. The chain uses TRBV5-4 and TRBJ1-5; 10 nucleotides agree with TRBD1. The TCR originated in a human donor in good health. Sequencing was carried out using CD4+ T cells from PBMCs. The CDR3 protein is CASSLKTGTGGNQPQHF. The CDR3 DNA is TGTGCCAGCAGCTTAAAGACCGGGACAGGGGGCAATCAGCCCCAGCATTTT. Full variable domain (rest looked up from reference TRBV5-4 and TRBJ1-5): ETGVTQSPTHLIKTRGQQVTLRCSSQSGHNTVSWYQQALGQGPQFIFQYYREEENGRGNFPPRFSGLQFPNYSSELNVNALELDDSALYLCASSLKTGTGGNQPQHFGDGTRLSIL.